These 2 T cell receptor beta chains originate from one sample sequenced in a study of a mutant IDH1 vaccine in newly diagnosed glioma (dated by TCRdb to the early 2020s). The time point label here, explained by the study, means: week 35, safety follow-up. A 20-mer mutant IDH1 peptide at 300 micrograms in Montanide made up each vaccine dose, which was injected subcutaneously together with topical imiquimod. Libraries were prepared through the immunoSEQ multiplex PCR assay. TCRdb retrieved this table from immuneACCESS and kept in-frame rearrangements only. Not all clones are present; in checked studies, unresolved V genes account for under half, and no reason is known for the remainder. The sample table shows some 66,000 clones, and under 90% are seen once. Of the sample, around 4.6% is held by the ten largest clones. The antigens for these receptors are not known. The material sequenced was PBMCs, taken from a glioma patient whose treatment included an IDH1 peptide vaccine. The receptors originated from a man younger than 45 with glioma.

The V call is TRBV5-1, the J call TRBJ1-2; the D is unclear. Germline V lookup: CDR1 SGHRS, CDR2 YFSETQ. V was cut by 5 bases and J by 7 bases, with 18 bases left in between. This CDR3 region has 14 residues. The CDR3 here is CASSLSGFPPGYTF. In DNA, the CDR3 is TGCGCCAGCAGTTTATCGGGATTCCCTCCTGGCTACACCTTC.

The rearrangement joins TRBV6-5 to TRBJ1-6; D gene ambiguous. This CDR3 contains 12 residues. The V gene lost 0 bases and the J gene lost 8 bases, with 2 bases spanning the gap. The germline V gene has CDR1 MNHEY and CDR2 SVGAGI. The CDR3 sequence is CASSYSDSPLHF. The CDR3 bases are TGTGCCAGCAGTTACTCCGATTCACCCCTCCACTTT.